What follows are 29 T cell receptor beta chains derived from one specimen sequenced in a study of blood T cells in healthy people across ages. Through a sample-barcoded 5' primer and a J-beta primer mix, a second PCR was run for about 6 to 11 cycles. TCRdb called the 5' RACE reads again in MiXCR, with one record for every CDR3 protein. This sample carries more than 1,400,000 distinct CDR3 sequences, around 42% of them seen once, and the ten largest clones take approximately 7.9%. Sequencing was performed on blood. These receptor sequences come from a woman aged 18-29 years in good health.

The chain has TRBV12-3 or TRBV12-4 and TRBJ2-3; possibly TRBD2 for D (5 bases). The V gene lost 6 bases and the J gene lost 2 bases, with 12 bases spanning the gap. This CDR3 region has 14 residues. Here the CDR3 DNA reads TGTGCCAGCAGAATAACAGCGGCCACAGATACGCAGTATTTT. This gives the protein CASRITAATDTQYF.

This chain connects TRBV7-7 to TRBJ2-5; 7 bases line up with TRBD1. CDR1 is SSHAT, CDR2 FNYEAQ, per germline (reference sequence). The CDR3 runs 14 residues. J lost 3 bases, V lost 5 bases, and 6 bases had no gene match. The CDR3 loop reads CASSPTGTEETQYF. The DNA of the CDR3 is TGTGCCAGCAGCCCAACCGGGACAGAAGAGACCCAGTACTTC.

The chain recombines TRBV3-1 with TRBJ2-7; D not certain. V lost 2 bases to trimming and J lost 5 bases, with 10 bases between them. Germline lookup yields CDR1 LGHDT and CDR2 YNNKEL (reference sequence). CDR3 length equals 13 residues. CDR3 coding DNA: TGTGCCAGCAGCCAAAGGGCCATCCACGAGCAGTACTTC. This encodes CASSQRAIHEQYF.

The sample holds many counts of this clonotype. This CDR3 reads CASSQASGAYEQYF. DNA for the CDR3: TGTGCCAGCAGCCAGGCTAGCGGGGCCTACGAGCAGTACTTC. The V call is TRBV4-2, the J call TRBJ2-7; TRBD2 aligns across 9 bases. V lost 3 bases and J lost 2; bases outside the gene matches: 2. This CDR3 comprises 14 residues. The germline CDR1 and CDR2 sequences are LGHNA and YNFKEQ.

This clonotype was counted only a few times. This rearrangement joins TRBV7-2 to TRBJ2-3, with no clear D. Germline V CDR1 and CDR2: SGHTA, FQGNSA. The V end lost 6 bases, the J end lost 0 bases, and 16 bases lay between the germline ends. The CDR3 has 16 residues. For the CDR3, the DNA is TGTGCCAGCAGTCCGTGGAGAACGGGTAGCACAGATACGCAGTATTTT. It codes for CASSPWRTGSTDTQYF.

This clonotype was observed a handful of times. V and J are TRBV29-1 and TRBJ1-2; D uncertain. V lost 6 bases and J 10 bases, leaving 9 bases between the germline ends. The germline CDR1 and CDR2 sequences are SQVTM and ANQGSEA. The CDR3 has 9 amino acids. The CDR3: CSVAYYYTF. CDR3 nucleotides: TGCAGCGTCGCCTACTACTACACCTTC.

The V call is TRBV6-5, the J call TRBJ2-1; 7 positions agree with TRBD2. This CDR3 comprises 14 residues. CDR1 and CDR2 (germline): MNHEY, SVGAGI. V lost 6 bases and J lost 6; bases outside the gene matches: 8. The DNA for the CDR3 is TGTGCCAGCAGCGAACACGGGGGGACCAATGAGCAGTTCTTC. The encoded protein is CASSEHGGTNEQFF.

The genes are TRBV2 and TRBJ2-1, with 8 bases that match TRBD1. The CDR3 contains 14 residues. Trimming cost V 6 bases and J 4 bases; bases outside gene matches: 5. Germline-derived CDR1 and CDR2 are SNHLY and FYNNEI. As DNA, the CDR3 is TGTGCCAGCAGGGGACAGGCAGATTACAATGAGCAGTTCTTC. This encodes CASRGQADYNEQFF.

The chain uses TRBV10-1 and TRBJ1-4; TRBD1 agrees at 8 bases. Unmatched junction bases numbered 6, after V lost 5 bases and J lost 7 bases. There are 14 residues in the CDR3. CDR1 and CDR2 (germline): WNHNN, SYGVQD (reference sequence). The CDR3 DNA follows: TGCGCCAGCAGTACAGGGGGAGAAGGTGAAAAACTGTTTTTT. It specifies CASSTGGEGEKLFF.

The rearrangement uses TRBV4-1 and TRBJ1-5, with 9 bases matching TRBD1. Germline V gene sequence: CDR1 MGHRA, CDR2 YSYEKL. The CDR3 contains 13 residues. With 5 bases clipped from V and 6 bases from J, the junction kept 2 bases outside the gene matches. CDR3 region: CASSTGGAQPQHF. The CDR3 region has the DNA TGCGCCAGCAGCACAGGGGGCGCTCAGCCCCAGCATTTT.

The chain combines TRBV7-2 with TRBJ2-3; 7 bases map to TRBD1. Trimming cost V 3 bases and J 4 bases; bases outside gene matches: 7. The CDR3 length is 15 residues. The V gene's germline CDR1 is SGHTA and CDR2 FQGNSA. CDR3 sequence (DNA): TGTGCCAGCAGCTTGTGGGACAGAGGCGCAGATACGCAGTATTTT. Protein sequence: CASSLWDRGADTQYF.

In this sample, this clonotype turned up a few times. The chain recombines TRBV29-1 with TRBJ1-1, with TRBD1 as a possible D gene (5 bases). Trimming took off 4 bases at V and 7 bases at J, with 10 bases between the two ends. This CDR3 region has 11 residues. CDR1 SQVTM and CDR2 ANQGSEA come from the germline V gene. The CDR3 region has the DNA TGCAGCGTTGGGGGGGGGAGTGAAGCTTTCTTT. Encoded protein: CSVGGGSEAFF.

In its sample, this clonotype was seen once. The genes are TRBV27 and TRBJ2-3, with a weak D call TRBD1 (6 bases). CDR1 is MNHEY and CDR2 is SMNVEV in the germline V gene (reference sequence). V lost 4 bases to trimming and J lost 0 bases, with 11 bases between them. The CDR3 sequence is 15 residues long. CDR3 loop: CASSWGRVSTDTQYF. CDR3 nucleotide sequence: TGTGCCAGCAGTTGGGGGCGGGTTAGCACAGATACGCAGTATTTT.

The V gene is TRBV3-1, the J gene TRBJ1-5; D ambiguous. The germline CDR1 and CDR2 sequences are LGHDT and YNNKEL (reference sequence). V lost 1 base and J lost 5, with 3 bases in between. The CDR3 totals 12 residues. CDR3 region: CASSQGHQPQHF. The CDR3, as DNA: TGTGCCAGCAGCCAAGGTCATCAGCCCCAGCATTTT.

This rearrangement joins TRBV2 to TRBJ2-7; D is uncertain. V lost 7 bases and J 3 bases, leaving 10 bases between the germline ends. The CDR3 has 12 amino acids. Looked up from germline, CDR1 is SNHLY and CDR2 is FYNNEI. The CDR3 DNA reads TGTGCCAGCACCGGCGCCTTCTACGAGCAGTACTTC. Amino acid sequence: CASTGAFYEQYF.

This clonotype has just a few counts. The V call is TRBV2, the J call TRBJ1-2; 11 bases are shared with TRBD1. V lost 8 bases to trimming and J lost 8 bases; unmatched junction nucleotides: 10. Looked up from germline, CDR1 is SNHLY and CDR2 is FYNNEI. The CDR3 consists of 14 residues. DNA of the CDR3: TGTGCCAGCGCCGGAGGGACAGGGGGTCGGGGCTACACCTTC. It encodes CASAGGTGGRGYTF. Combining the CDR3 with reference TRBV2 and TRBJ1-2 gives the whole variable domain EPEVTQTPSHQVTQMGQEVILRCVPISNHLYFYWYRQILGQKVEFLVSFYNNEISEKSEIFDDQFSVERPDGSNFTLKIRSTKLEDSAMYFCASAGGTGGRGYTFGSGTRLTVV.

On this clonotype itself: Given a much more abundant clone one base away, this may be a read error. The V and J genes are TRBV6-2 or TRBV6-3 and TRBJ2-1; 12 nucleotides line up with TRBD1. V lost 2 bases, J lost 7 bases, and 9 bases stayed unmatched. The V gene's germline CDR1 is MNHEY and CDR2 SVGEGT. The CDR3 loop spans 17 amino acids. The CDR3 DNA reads TGTGCCAGCAGTTACGCTAGGGACAGGGGGCGTTGGAATGAGCAGTTCTTC. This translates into CASSYARDRGRWNEQFF.

The CDR3 DNA reads as TGTGCCATCAGTGGGCAGGGGGACACCGGGGAGCTGTTTTTT. It yields the protein CAISGQGDTGELFF. The chain combines TRBV10-3 with TRBJ2-2; 7 bases align to TRBD1. V lost 4 bases to trimming and J lost 3 bases; unmatched junction nucleotides: 2. The CDR3 covers 14 residues. Per germline, CDR1 ENHRY and CDR2 SYGVKD.

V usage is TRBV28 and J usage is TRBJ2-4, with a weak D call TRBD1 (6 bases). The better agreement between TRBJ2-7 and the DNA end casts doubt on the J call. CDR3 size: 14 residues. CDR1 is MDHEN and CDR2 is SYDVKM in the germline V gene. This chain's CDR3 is CASSSTTGHYEQYF. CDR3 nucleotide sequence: TGTGCCAGCAGTTCCACAACAGGGCACTACGAGCAGTACTTC.

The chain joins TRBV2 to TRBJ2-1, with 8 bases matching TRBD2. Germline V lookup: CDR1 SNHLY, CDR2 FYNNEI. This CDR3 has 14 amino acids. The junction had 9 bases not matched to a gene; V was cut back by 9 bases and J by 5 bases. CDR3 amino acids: CASHRTSHNNEQFF. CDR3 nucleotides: TGTGCCAGTCATAGGACTAGCCACAACAATGAGCAGTTCTTC. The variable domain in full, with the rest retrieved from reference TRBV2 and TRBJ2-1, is EPEVTQTPSHQVTQMGQEVILRCVPISNHLYFYWYRQILGQKVEFLVSFYNNEISEKSEIFDDQFSVERPDGSNFTLKIRSTKLEDSAMYFCASHRTSHNNEQFFGPGTRLTVL.

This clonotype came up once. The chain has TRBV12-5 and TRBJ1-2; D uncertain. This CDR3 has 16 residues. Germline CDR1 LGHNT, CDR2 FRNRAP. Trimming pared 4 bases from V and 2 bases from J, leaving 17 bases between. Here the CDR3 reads CASGSLAGSENYGYTF. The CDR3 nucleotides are TGTGCTAGTGGTTCCCTCGCCGGCAGCGAAAACTATGGCTACACCTTC.

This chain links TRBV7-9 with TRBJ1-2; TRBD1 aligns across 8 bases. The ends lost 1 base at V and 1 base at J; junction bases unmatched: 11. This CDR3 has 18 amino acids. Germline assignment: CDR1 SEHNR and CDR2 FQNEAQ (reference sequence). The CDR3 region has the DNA TGTGCCAGCAGCTTAGTATACACCGGGACAGGCTGTAACTATGGCTACACCTTC. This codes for CASSLVYTGTGCNYGYTF.

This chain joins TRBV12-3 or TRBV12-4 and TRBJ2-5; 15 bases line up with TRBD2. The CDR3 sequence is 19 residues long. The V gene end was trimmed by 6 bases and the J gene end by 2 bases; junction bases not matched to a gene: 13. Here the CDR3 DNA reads TGTGCCAGCAGGAACAGGGGACTAGCGGGGGGAAAAAAACAAGAGACCCAGTACTTC. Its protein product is CASRNRGLAGGKKQETQYF.

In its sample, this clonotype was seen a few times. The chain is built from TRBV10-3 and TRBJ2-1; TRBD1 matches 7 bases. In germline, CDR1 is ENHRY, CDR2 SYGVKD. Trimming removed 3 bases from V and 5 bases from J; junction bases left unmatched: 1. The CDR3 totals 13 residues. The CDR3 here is CAISDGQDNEQFF. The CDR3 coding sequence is TGTGCCATCAGTGACGGACAGGACAATGAGCAGTTCTTC.

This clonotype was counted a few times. DNA for the CDR3: TGTGCCAGCAGTCAACCGGGACAGACTAGCGAGATAGCCAAAAACATTCAGTACTTC. It translates to CASSQPGQTSEIAKNIQYF. V and J are TRBV28 and TRBJ2-4, with D tentatively TRBD2 (8 bases). Germline-derived CDR1 and CDR2 are MDHEN and SYDVKM. The CDR3 has 19 amino acids. V lost 5 bases and J lost 0, with 23 bases in between.

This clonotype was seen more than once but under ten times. The CDR3 region is CSAKGWGDNSPLHF. DNA of the CDR3: TGCAGTGCTAAAGGTTGGGGCGATAATTCACCCCTCCACTTT. The rearrangement links TRBV20-1 to TRBJ1-6, with TRBD1 as a possible D gene (5 bases). Deletions cut 4 bases from V and 5 bases from J, with 12 bases between. The CDR3 consists of 14 residues. Germline values: CDR1 DFQATT, CDR2 SNEGSKA (reference sequence).

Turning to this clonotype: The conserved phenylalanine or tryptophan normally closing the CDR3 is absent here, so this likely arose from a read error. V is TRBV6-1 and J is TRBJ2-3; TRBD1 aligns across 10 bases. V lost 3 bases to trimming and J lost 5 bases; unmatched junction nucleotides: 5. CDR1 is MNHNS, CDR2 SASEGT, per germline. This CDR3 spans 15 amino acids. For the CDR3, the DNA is TGTGCCAGCAGTGAGTGGGACAGGGGAGGAGATACGCAGTATTAT. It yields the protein CASSEWDRGGDTQYY.

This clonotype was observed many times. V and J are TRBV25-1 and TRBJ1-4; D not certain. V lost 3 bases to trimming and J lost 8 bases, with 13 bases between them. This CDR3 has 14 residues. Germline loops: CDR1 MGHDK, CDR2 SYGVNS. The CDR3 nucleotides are TGTGCCAGCAGTGAGGCCGTAAAGGGCGAAAAACTGTTTTTT. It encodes CASSEAVKGEKLFF.

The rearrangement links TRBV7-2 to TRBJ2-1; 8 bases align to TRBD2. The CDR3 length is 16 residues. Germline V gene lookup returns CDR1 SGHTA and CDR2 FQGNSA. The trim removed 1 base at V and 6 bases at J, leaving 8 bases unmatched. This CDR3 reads CASSLGGSGTANEQFF. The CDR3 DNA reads TGTGCCAGCAGCTTAGGTGGTAGCGGGACGGCCAATGAGCAGTTCTTC. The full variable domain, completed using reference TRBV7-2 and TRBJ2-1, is GAGVSQSPSNKVTEKGKDVELRCDPISGHTALYWYRQSLGQGLEFLIYFQGNSAPDKSGLPSDRFSAERTGGSVSTLTIQRTQQEDSAVYLCASSLGGSGTANEQFFGPGTRLTVL.